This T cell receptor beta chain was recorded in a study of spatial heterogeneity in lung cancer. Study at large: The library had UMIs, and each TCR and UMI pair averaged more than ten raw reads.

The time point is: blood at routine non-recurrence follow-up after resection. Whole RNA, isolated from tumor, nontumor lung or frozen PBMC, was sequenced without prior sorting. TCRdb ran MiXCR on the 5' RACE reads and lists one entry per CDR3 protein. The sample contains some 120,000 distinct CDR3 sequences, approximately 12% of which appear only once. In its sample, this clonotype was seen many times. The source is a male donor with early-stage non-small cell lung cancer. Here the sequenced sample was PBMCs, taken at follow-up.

The CDR3: CASSVGGSGGLQETQYF. The DNA for the CDR3 is TGTGCCAGCAGCGTAGGAGGTAGCGGGGGCCTCCAAGAGACCCAGTACTTC. The chain uses TRBV9 and TRBJ2-5; 9 bases are a match to TRBD2. V was pared by 0 bases and J by 1 base, with 7 bases of the junction left unmatched. The CDR3 has 17 residues. Germline assignment: CDR1 SGDLS and CDR2 YYNGEE.